This TCR beta chain was found in a study of T cell changes during pregnancy in multiple sclerosis. Here immunoSEQ multiplex PCR was the method, and the copy in TCRdb shows in-frame clones only, minus some. The top ten hold about 0.76% of the sample, which has some 60,000 clones, 91% seen once. The TCR originated in a female donor with multiple sclerosis, enrolled in a pregnancy study. Sequences were derived from CD4+ T cells from peripheral blood mononuclear cells, sampled in the first trimester of pregnancy.

The CDR3 spells CASRRMGTGAGYGYTF. In nucleotides, the CDR3 is TGTGCCAGCCGGCGGATGGGGACAGGGGCAGGCTATGGCTACACCTTC. The chain employs TRBV19 and TRBJ1-2; 10 bases are a match to TRBD1. Germline CDR1 is LNHDA and CDR2 is SQIVND (reference sequence). Trimming removed 9 bases from V and 4 bases from J; junction bases left unmatched: 14. The CDR3 sequence is 16 residues long.